Below are 22 T cell receptor beta chains sequenced from a single sample in a study of cytomegalovirus exposure and HLA in healthy donors. It was with 60 Vbeta and 13 Jbeta primers that the PCR ran. Produced via immunoSEQ multiplex PCR; TCRdb's table is partial and in-frame only. The table lists about 130,000 clones, just under 75% of them singletons. Material for sequencing was PBMCs. These receptor sequences come from a man aged 40-49 years in good health and CMV-seropositive.

The V call is TRBV2, the J call TRBJ2-5; D might be TRBD2 (6 bases). TRBJ2-7 matches the DNA end more closely, so the J call is doubtful. The CDR3 is made up of 14 amino acids. Germline V gene data show CDR1 as SNHLY and CDR2 as FYNNEI. For the CDR3, the DNA is TGTGCCAGCAGTGAAGGGGGAGGCACCTACGAGCAGTACTTC. This encodes CASSEGGGTYEQYF.

This clone has more than one count but fewer than ten. The chain recombines TRBV30 with TRBJ1-2, with D possibly matching TRBD1 (5 bases). V lost 7 bases to trimming and J lost 11 bases, with 8 bases between them. This CDR3 is built from 8 residues. Germline CDR1 reads GTSNPN; CDR2 reads SVGIG (reference sequence). CDR3: CAYGGYTF. The DNA for the CDR3 is TGTGCCTATGGGGGGTACACCTTC.

This clone was seen more than once but under ten times. The gene calls are TRBV30 and TRBJ2-1; 11 bases are a match to TRBD2. CDR3 length: 17 amino acids. V shed 7 bases and J 0 bases; nucleotides not matched to a gene: 11. Germline V CDR1 and CDR2: GTSNPN, SVGIG (reference sequence). As DNA, the CDR3 is TGTGCCTTTAGCGGGGGGGCCGTAGAAGGCTCCTACAATGAGCAGTTCTTC. Its protein is CAFSGGAVEGSYNEQFF.

In DNA, the CDR3 is TGTGCCATCGCGGGGGGGACAGATACGCAGTATTTT. This encodes CAIAGGTDTQYF. This chain uses TRBV10-3 with TRBJ2-3; TRBD2 matches 9 bases. The germline V gene has CDR1 ENHRY and CDR2 SYGVKD. This CDR3 spans 12 amino acids. V lost 8 bases and J lost 3; bases outside the gene matches: 0.

The V call is TRBV2, the J call TRBJ2-3; 8 bases agree with TRBD2. V shed 9 bases, J shed 0 bases, and the junction held 8 bases outside the gene matches. Germline V gene sequence: CDR1 SNHLY, CDR2 FYNNEI. The CDR3 runs 15 residues. Here the CDR3 reads CASRGGLLSTDTQYF. The CDR3 nucleotides read TGTGCCAGTCGGGGGGGACTTTTGAGCACAGATACGCAGTATTTT. Complete variable domain (other parts from reference TRBV2 and TRBJ2-3): EPEVTQTPSHQVTQMGQEVILRCVPISNHLYFYWYRQILGQKVEFLVSFYNNEISEKSEIFDDQFSVERPDGSNFTLKIRSTKLEDSAMYFCASRGGLLSTDTQYFGPGTRLTVL.

This clone was observed a single time. V and J are TRBV19 and TRBJ2-1; 9 nucleotides align to TRBD2. The CDR3 spans 16 residues. Trimming removed 7 bases from V and 6 bases from J; junction bases left unmatched: 13. CDR1 and CDR2 (germline): LNHDA, SQIVND (reference sequence). The CDR3 DNA follows: TGTGCCAGTACCACCGGGGGTAGCGGGAGATTCAATGAGCAGTTCTTC. Protein sequence: CASTTGGSGRFNEQFF.

The chain carries TRBV28 and TRBJ2-1; TRBD2 agrees at 10 bases. The germline V gene encodes CDR1 MDHEN and CDR2 SYDVKM. Trimming cost V 6 bases and J 0 bases; bases outside gene matches: 5. The CDR3 sequence is 16 residues long. This chain's CDR3 is CASRGGLAASYNEQFF. In nucleotides, the CDR3 is TGTGCCAGCAGGGGAGGACTAGCGGCCTCCTACAATGAGCAGTTCTTC. Drawing the rest from reference TRBV28 and TRBJ2-1, the complete variable domain is DVKVTQSSRYLVKRTGEKVFLECVQDMDHENMFWYRQDPGLGLRLIYFSYDVKMKEKGDIPEGYSVSREKKERFSLILESASTNQTSMYLCASRGGLAASYNEQFFGPGTRLTVL.

The rearrangement links TRBV19 to TRBJ2-7; maybe TRBD1 (6 bases). Trimming removed 4 bases at V and 3 bases at J, with 16 bases between. Looked up from germline, CDR1 is LNHDA and CDR2 is SQIVND (reference sequence). The CDR3 extends over 15 amino acids. CDR3 loop: CASSTQGRGNYEQYF. CDR3 DNA sequence: TGTGCCAGTAGTACACAGGGAAGGGGAAACTACGAGCAGTACTTC.

Only one count was recorded for this clone. The CDR3 is CASSEPGQGTLEQFF. The CDR3 region has the DNA TGTGCCAGCAGTGAGCCGGGACAGGGTACGTTGGAGCAGTTCTTC. The rearrangement links TRBV25-1 to TRBJ2-1; 9 bases are shared with TRBD1. Germline values: CDR1 MGHDK, CDR2 SYGVNS. The CDR3 runs to 15 residues. Trimming took 3 bases from V and 10 from J; bases not matched to a gene: 10.

For the CDR3, the DNA is TGTGCCAGCAGGGGACTAGCGGGAGGGCGAGATACGCAGTATTTT. It yields the protein CASRGLAGGRDTQYF. The V gene is TRBV2, the J gene TRBJ2-3; 16 bases line up with TRBD2. Germline assignment: CDR1 SNHLY and CDR2 FYNNEI. Losses at the gene ends were 6 bases for V and 5 bases for J; bases not matched to a gene: 2. CDR3 length: 15 residues.

This chain connects TRBV7-9 to TRBJ1-3, with 9 nucleotides matching TRBD1. Trimming at V came to 5 bases and at J to 4 bases, leaving 6 bases not matched to a gene. The CDR3 contains 15 residues. Germline values: CDR1 SEHNR, CDR2 FQNEAQ (reference sequence). CDR3 bases: TGTGCCAGCAGCACGGGACAGGGCCTAGGAAACACCATATATTTT. Translating gives CASSTGQGLGNTIYF.

Only a few counts were recorded for this clone. The chain recombines TRBV28 with TRBJ2-1; TRBD2 matches 11 bases. CDR1 and CDR2 from the germline V gene are MDHEN and SYDVKM. With 8 bases clipped from V and 7 bases from J, the junction kept 13 bases outside the gene matches. The CDR3 length is 16 residues. The DNA of the CDR3 is TGTGCCAGCCTACCGGATGGTACTAGCGGGAGTAATGAGCAGTTCTTC. Amino acid sequence: CASLPDGTSGSNEQFF. Complete variable domain (other parts from reference TRBV28 and TRBJ2-1): DVKVTQSSRYLVKRTGEKVFLECVQDMDHENMFWYRQDPGLGLRLIYFSYDVKMKEKGDIPEGYSVSREKKERFSLILESASTNQTSMYLCASLPDGTSGSNEQFFGPGTRLTVL.

The chain uses TRBV25-1 and TRBJ2-3; no definite D call. The length of the CDR3 is 16 residues. The ends were cut back, 1 base at V and 1 base at J, with 12 bases in the middle. CDR1 is MGHDK and CDR2 is SYGVNS in the germline V gene. The CDR3 loop reads CASSELGTSRTDTQYF. CDR3 nucleotides: TGTGCCAGCAGTGAATTGGGCACATCACGCACAGATACGCAGTATTTT.

This chain links TRBV30 with TRBJ2-1; D is ambiguous. The V and J ends lost 4 bases and 6 bases respectively, with 7 bases between them. The CDR3 sequence is 11 residues long. The V gene's germline CDR1 is GTSNPN and CDR2 SVGIG (reference sequence). CDR3 nucleotide sequence: TGTGCCTGGAACTCCCCCAATGAGCAGTTCTTC. It is translated as CAWNSPNEQFF.

This clone was picked up a small number of times. This sequence joins TRBV30 and TRBJ2-5; the match to TRBD2 covers 8 bases. The DNA matches TRBJ2-7 better at its end, which makes the J call doubtful. From germline, CDR1 is GTSNPN and CDR2 SVGIG (reference sequence). The CDR3 is 13 amino acids. The CDR3 coding sequence is TGTGCCTGGAGTTTGGGACTAGTTCGCGAGCAGTACTTC. Its translation is CAWSLGLVREQYF.

The J gene is TRBJ1-1, the V gene TRBV19; D unresolved. Trimming took off 5 bases at V and 2 bases at J, with 15 bases between the two ends. Germline loops: CDR1 LNHDA, CDR2 SQIVND (reference sequence). The CDR3 loop spans 15 amino acids. This chain's CDR3 is CASSRWAAKNTEAFF. As DNA, the CDR3 is TGTGCCAGTAGTCGGTGGGCAGCAAAAAACACTGAAGCTTTCTTT.

The chain recombines TRBV2 with TRBJ2-5; D is ambiguous. The V gene's germline CDR1 is SNHLY and CDR2 FYNNEI. This CDR3 region has 12 residues. Trimming removed 4 bases at V and 0 bases at J, with 3 bases between. The chain's CDR3 is CASSVNQETQYF. The CDR3 coding sequence is TGTGCCAGCAGTGTAAACCAAGAGACCCAGTACTTC.

The chain couples TRBV11-3 to TRBJ2-2; D is unclear. CDR1 is SGHNT and CDR2 is YENEEA in the germline V gene. This CDR3 comprises 13 residues. V lost 5 bases and J lost 4, with 8 bases in between. CDR3 in DNA: TGTGCCAGCAGCCGTGGGCGCACCGGGGAGCTGTTTTTT. Translating gives CASSRGRTGELFF.

V is TRBV5-4 and J is TRBJ1-2; TRBD1 agrees at 9 bases. The J segment lost 6 bases and the V segment lost 3 bases, leaving 12 bases of the junction unmatched. The germline gives CDR1 SGHNT, CDR2 YYREEE (reference sequence). CDR3 length: 16 amino acids. This CDR3 is CASSSSLRTGDHGYTF. The CDR3 nucleotides read TGTGCCAGCAGCTCCTCACTTCGGACAGGGGACCATGGCTACACCTTC.

The chain uses TRBV5-4 and TRBJ1-5, with a tentative D call TRBD1 (6 bases). Germline values: CDR1 SGHNT, CDR2 YYREEE (reference sequence). There are 12 residues in the CDR3. V lost 4 bases to trimming and J lost 9 bases, with 11 bases between them. CDR3 nucleotides: TGTGCCAGCAGCAGGGGGACGGGGCCCCAGCATTTT. It is translated as CASSRGTGPQHF.

J is TRBJ1-1 and V is TRBV5-6, with TRBD1 identical over 8 bases. The trim removed 2 bases at V and 1 base at J, leaving 7 bases unmatched. The CDR3 totals 16 residues. CDR1 and CDR2 from the germline V gene are SGHDT and YYEEEE. CDR3 nucleotides: TGTGCCAGCAGCTTCAGGGGGCTAATAAGGAACACTGAAGCTTTCTTT. It yields the protein CASSFRGLIRNTEAFF.

This clone was picked up one time. This chain joins TRBV1 and TRBJ2-3; the D call of TRBD2 is as the table states it, not checked on the DNA. TRBV1 is a pseudogene. The CDR3 consists of 17 residues. DNA of the CDR3: TGCACCAGCAGCCAAGCTTACTTTAGCGGGGGTACAGATACGCAGTATTTT. Residues: CTSSQAYFSGGTDTQYF.